This T cell receptor (beta chain) derives from a study of blood T cells in healthy people across ages. Overall study context: In model experiments, template switching was able to capture about one barcoded beta molecule for every two T cells that were present.

Concerning this clonotype itself: As yet, its antigen is unknown.

Overall study findings and caveats: While age rose, TCR beta diversity per million T cells dropped in a roughly linear way. Possibly confounding the expanded clonotype changes was the fact that donor CMV status was unknown.

A second PCR, run for about 7 to 11 cycles, used a sample-barcoded 5' primer plus a J-beta primer mix. TCRdb re-derived calls from the 5' RACE reads in MiXCR, one entry per CDR3 protein. The sample consists of 1.5 million to 2 million distinct CDR3 sequences, 49% of them appearing once. This sequence was found in a woman between 35 and 50 years old in good health. Sample: blood.

The CDR3 DNA follows: TGTGCCAGCAGCTCCACGCCTAGGTCGTTAAGCTCCTACAATGAGCAGTACTTC. The encoded protein is CASSSTPRSLSSYNEQYF. This sequence joins TRBV7-2 and TRBJ2-7; no definite D call. Trimming took 4 bases from V and 7 from J, leaving 29 bases between them. The CDR3 covers 18 residues. The V gene's germline CDR1 is SGHTA and CDR2 FQGNSA.